One and the same sample provided the 16 T cell receptor beta chains below, sequenced in a study of CD8+CD57+ T cells in acquired aplastic anemia. TCR beta VDJ and CDR3 were profiled, and genomic DNA was the template. Each CDR3 protein gets one entry after TCRdb re-called the reads with MiXCR. Counted here are some 150,000 distinct CDR3 sequences, more than 35% occurring once; the ten biggest clones make up roughly 8.1%. The sequenced material came from sorted CD4+, CD8+, or CD8+CD57+ T cells (not recorded which) from PBMCs. These receptors were collected from a human donor in good health, serving as a control.

Many counts were recorded for this clonotype. The rearrangement uses TRBV11-2 and TRBJ1-1, with a weak D call TRBD1 (5 bases). Trimming removed 4 bases at V and 1 base at J, with 13 bases between. This CDR3 is 15 amino acids long. Germline CDR1 reads SGHAT; CDR2 reads FQNNGV. The CDR3 spells CASSSQGVRNTEAFF. The CDR3 coding sequence is TGTGCCAGCAGCTCTCAGGGAGTCAGGAACACTGAAGCTTTCTTT.

Regarding this clonotype: The junction differs from germline at one of its ends, possibly a read error. This chain connects TRBV24-1 to TRBJ2-6; TRBD2 matches at 14 bases. The germline V gene encodes CDR1 KGHDR and CDR2 SFDVKD. This CDR3 comprises 16 residues. This CDR3 is CATSEPGLAGDNVLTF. Here the CDR3 DNA reads TGTGCCACCAGTGAACCGGGACTAGCGGGGGACAACGTCCTGACTTTC.

This clonotype has at least ten counts. The rearrangement joins TRBV5-8 to TRBJ2-3, with 10 bases identical to TRBD2. Looked up from germline, CDR1 is SGHTS and CDR2 is YDEGEE. V lost 2 bases and J lost 1; bases outside the gene matches: 4. The CDR3 contains 16 residues. The CDR3 nucleotides are TGTGCCAGCAGCTTCTTCGGGACTAGCGGCACAGATACGCAGTATTTT. Translated, it gives CASSFFGTSGTDTQYF.

This clonotype showed up many times. The chain carries TRBV6-1 and TRBJ1-5, with D possibly matching TRBD1 (5 bases). Germline CDR1 and CDR2: MNHNS and SASEGT. V was shortened by 6 bases and J by 2 bases, with 17 bases between the two germline ends. This CDR3 spans 16 amino acids. For the CDR3, the DNA is TGTGCCAGCAGACCCGCGGACACGGGGGGCAATCAGCCCCAGCATTTT. Its protein is CASRPADTGGNQPQHF.

This rearrangement joins TRBV9 to TRBJ1-5; D unclear. Between the trimmed V and J ends, which lost 0 bases and 7 bases, there was a span of 8 bases. In germline, CDR1 is SGDLS, CDR2 YYNGEE. The CDR3 is made up of 13 amino acids. This CDR3 is CASSVGSGQPQHF. The DNA for the CDR3 is TGTGCCAGCAGCGTAGGGTCGGGACAGCCCCAGCATTTT.

At least ten counts were recorded for this clonotype. This chain connects TRBV7-9 to TRBJ1-1; D is ambiguous. Germline CDR1 is SEHNR and CDR2 is FQNEAQ (reference sequence). There are 12 residues in the CDR3. Deletions cut 5 bases from V and 8 bases from J, with 12 bases between. CDR3 sequence reads: CASSPGTAEAFF. The CDR3 nucleotides read TGTGCCAGCAGCCCCGGAACCGCCGAAGCTTTCTTT.

The count of this clonotype is one. The rearrangement joins TRBV15 to TRBJ2-7, with 7 positions matching TRBD1. With 1 base clipped from V and 3 bases from J, the junction kept 9 bases outside the gene matches. The CDR3 runs 16 residues. Germline V gives CDR1 LNHNV, CDR2 YYDKDF (reference sequence). The CDR3 spells CATSRVETGTFYEQYF. The CDR3 region has the DNA TGTGCCACCAGCAGAGTCGAGACAGGGACCTTCTACGAGCAGTACTTC.

This clonotype showed up many times. V usage is TRBV29-1 and J usage is TRBJ1-1; 7 nucleotides align to TRBD1. Germline V gene data show CDR1 as SQVTM and CDR2 as ANQGSEA. V lost 2 bases, J lost 1 base, and 4 bases stayed unmatched. The CDR3 length is 14 residues. In DNA, the CDR3 is TGCAGCGTTGAAAGACAGGGCCGGAACACTGAAGCTTTCTTT. This translates into CSVERQGRNTEAFF.

This clonotype was seen repeatedly, ten times or more. The chain recombines TRBV11-2 with TRBJ2-6; 7 nucleotides align to TRBD2. Germline assignment: CDR1 SGHAT and CDR2 FQNNGV. The trim removed 5 bases at V and 2 bases at J, leaving 15 bases unmatched. This CDR3 has 19 amino acids. In nucleotides, the CDR3 is TGTGCCAGCAGCACGGGTCAGGGAGGGTGGAGCGCTGGGGCCAACGTCCTGACTTTC. As protein: CASSTGQGGWSAGANVLTF.

This clonotype was observed a few times. The CDR3 is CAWSVRGAQPQHF. The CDR3, as DNA: TGTGCCTGGAGTGTTAGGGGGGCCCAGCCCCAGCATTTT. The gene calls are TRBV30 and TRBJ1-5, with TRBD1 as a possible D gene (6 bases). Germline CDR1 GTSNPN, CDR2 SVGIG (reference sequence). Trimming left V 0 bases short and J 7 bases short, with 10 bases between. CDR3 length: 13 amino acids. Looking up the rest from reference TRBV30 and TRBJ1-5 gives the full variable domain: SQTIHQWPATLVQPVGSPLSLECTVEGTSNPNLYWYRQAAGRGLQLLFYSVGIGQISSEVPQNLSASRPQDRQFILSSKKLLLSDSGFYLCAWSVRGAQPQHFGDGTRLSIL.

The chain links TRBV20-1 to TRBJ2-7; 8 nucleotides match TRBD1. CDR1 and CDR2 from the germline V gene are DFQATT and SNEGSKA (reference sequence). V shed 6 bases, J shed 4 bases, and the junction held 11 bases outside the gene matches. This CDR3 contains 14 residues. The CDR3 DNA sequence: TGCAGTGCAGCTAAACGGGACAGGACATACGAGCAGTACTTC. It encodes CSAAKRDRTYEQYF.

This clonotype was counted ten times or more. The rearrangement joins TRBV5-1 to TRBJ1-4; a weak D match, TRBD1 (5 bases). This CDR3 is built from 13 residues. CDR1 is SGHRS, CDR2 YFSETQ, per germline. V was clipped by 3 bases and J by 8 bases, with 11 bases between them. CDR3 in amino acids: CASSSQVDEKLFF. In DNA form, the CDR3 reads TGCGCCAGCAGCTCACAGGTCGACGAAAAACTGTTTTTT.

This clonotype was observed at least ten times. The chain joins TRBV12-3 or TRBV12-4 to TRBJ2-5; tentatively, D is TRBD2 (6 bases). V was trimmed by 10 bases and J by 3 bases, leaving 12 bases between them. The CDR3 runs to 12 residues. CDR3 sequence reads: CATGRGKETQYF. CDR3 in DNA: TGTGCCACCGGGAGAGGGAAAGAGACCCAGTACTTC.

This rearrangement joins TRBV9 to TRBJ1-3; 11 bases are shared with TRBD1. The junction had 4 bases not matched to a gene; V was cut back by 3 bases and J by 2 bases. Germline-derived CDR1 and CDR2 are SGDLS and YYNGEE. The CDR3 contains 16 residues. The CDR3 DNA sequence: TGTGCCAGCAGCGCTCGGGACAGGGGGGCTGGAAACACCATATATTTT. It is translated as CASSARDRGAGNTIYF. Together with reference TRBV9 and TRBJ1-3, the CDR3 gives the full variable domain: DSGVTQTPKHLITATGQRVTLRCSPRSGDLSVYWYQQSLDQGLQFLIQYYNGEERAKGNILERFSAQQFPDLHSELNLSSLELGDSALYFCASSARDRGAGNTIYFGEGSWLTVV.

This clonotype was observed many times. This chain joins TRBV20-1 and TRBJ1-1, with a weak D call TRBD1 (5 bases). Germline loops: CDR1 DFQATT, CDR2 SNEGSKA (reference sequence). CDR3 size: 11 residues. The V gene lost 6 bases and the J gene lost 11 bases, with 16 bases spanning the gap. CDR3: CSAPGYGDAFF. Written as DNA, the CDR3 is TGCAGTGCCCCGGGGTACGGGGACGCTTTCTTT.

V usage is TRBV19 and J usage is TRBJ1-5; D call uncertain. Per germline, CDR1 LNHDA and CDR2 SQIVND (reference sequence). V was pared by 3 bases and J by 13 bases, with 16 bases between. This CDR3 comprises 13 residues. Here the CDR3 DNA reads TGTGCCAGTAGTATGACGGGAAAGCGGCTACAGCATTTT. It codes for CASSMTGKRLQHF. The full variable domain, rest sourced from reference TRBV19 and TRBJ1-5, is DGGITQSPKYLFRKEGQNVTLSCEQNLNHDAMYWYRQDPGQGLRLIYYSQIVNDFQKGDIAEGYSVSREKKESFPLTVTSAQKNPTAFYLCASSMTGKRLQHFGDGTRLSIL.